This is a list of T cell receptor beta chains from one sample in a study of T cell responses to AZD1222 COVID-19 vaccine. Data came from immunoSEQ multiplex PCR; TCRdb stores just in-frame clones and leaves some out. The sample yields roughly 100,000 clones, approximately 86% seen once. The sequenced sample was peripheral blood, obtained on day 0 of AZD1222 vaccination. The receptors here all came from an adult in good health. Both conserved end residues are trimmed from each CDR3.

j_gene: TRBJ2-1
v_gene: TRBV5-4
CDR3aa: ASTSTSYNEQF

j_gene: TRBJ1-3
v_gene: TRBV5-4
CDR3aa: ASSSDRRGGTGNTIY

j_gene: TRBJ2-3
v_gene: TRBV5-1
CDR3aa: ASSLAPRQETDTQY

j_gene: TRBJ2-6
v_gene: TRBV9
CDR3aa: ASSVGDSKYSGANVLT

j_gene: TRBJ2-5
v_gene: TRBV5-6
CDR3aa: ASSSHRDERAQY

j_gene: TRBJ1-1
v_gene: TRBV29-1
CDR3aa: SVGGTGGTEAF

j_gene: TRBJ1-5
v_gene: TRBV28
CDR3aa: ASNTVQPQH

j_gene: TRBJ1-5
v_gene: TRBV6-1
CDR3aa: ASREGDQPQH

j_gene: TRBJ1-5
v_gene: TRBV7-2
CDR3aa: ASSLKAGGNQPQH

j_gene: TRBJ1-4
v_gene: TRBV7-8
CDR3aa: ASSLANLASGGEKLF

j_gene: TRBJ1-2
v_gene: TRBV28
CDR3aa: ASSRQGFGYT

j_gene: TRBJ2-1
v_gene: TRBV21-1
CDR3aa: ASSKGGYNEQF

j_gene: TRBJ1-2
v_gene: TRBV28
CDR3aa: ASRLGTGGSGYT

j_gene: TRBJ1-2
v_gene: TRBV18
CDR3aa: ASSPPRDREDGYT

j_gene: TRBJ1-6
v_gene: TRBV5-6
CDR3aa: ASSAGQGGYSPLH

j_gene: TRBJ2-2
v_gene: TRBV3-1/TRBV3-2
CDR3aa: ASSLGPNTGELF

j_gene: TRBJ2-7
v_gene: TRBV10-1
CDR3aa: ASTLENDRFLLWEQY

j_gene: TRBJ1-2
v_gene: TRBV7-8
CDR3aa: ASSPRDGGYT

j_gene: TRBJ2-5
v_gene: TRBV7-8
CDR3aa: ASSPLGLAGVSETQY

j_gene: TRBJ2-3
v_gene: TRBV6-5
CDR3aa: ASTSLGAQY

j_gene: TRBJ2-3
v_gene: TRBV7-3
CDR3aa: ASSMTSGVDTQY

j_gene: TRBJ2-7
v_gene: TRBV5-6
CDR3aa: ASSLGTGEQY

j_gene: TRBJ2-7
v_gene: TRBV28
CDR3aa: ASSFGDRPYEQY

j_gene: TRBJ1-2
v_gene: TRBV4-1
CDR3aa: ASSQDSPLYGYT

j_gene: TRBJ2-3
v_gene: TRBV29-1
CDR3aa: SVKEADTQY

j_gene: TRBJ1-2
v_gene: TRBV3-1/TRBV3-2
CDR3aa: ASSPLVGGARYGYT

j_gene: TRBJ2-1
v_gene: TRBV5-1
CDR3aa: ASSRPGAGEGNEQF

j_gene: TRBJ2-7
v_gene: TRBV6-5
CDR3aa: ASRLDRYSYEQY

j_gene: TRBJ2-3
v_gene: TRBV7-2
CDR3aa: ASSLMAGALGTDTQY

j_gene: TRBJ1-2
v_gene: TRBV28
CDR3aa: ASSLRTDLYGYT

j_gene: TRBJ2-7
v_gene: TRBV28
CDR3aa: ASSLIGSREQY

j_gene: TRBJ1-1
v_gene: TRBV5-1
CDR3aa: ASSLAMTGVPTEAF

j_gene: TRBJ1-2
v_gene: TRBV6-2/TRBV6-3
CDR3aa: ASSLDRAANYGYT

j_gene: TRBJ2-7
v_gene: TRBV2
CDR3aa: ASSVGGSSYEQY

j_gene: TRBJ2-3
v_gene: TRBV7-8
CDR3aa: ASSSGTADTQY

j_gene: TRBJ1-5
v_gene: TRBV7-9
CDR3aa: ASSSLQGAPH

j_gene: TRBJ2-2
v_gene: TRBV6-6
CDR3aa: ASSPPGQGNTGELF

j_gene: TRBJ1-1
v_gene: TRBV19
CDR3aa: ASTPTGVNTEAF

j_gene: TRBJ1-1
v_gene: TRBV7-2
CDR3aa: ASRGQGKEAF

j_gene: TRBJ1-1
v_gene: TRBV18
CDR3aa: ASSPTGADTEAF

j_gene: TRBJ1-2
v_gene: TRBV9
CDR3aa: ASSVGRDRGFNGYT

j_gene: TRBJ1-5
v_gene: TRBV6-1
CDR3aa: ASREQVEGH

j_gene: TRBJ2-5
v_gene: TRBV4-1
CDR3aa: ASSLLQEGETQY

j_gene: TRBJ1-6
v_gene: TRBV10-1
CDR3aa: ASRKGALH

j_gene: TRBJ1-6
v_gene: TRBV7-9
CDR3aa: ASSPGNPYNSPLH

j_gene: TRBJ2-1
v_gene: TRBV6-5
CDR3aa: ASSPGPPSYNEQF

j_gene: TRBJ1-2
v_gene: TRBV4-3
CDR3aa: ASSQDPVEGDYGYT

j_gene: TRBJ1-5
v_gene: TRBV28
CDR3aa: ASSFLIGPQH

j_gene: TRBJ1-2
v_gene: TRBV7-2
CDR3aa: ASSLALNGQYGYT

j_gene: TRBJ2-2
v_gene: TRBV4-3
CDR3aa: ASSQGRSEAGELF

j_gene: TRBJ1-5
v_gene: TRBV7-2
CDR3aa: ASSLLAGGNLGPQH

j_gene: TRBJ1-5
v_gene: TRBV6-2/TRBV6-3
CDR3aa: ASSYSRREVLGNQPQH

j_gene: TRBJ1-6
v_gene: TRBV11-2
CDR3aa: ASSLGLRAGSPLH